The 15 T cell receptor beta chains below come from one sample, sequenced in a study of spatial heterogeneity in lung cancer. Sample time point: blood at routine non-recurrence follow-up after resection. TCRdb called the 5' RACE reads again in MiXCR, with one record for every CDR3 protein. Of roughly 120,000 distinct CDR3 sequences in the sample, approximately 10% were seen once. Sequences were derived from PBMCs, sampled at follow-up. Receptors were obtained from a female donor with early-stage non-small cell lung cancer.

This clonotype was seen more than once but under ten times. The chain is built from TRBV6-2 or TRBV6-3 and TRBJ2-7; D possibly uses TRBD1 or TRBD2 (5 bases each). The germline V and J ends were trimmed by 5 bases and 11 bases, with 13 bases remaining between them. Germline V gene sequence: CDR1 MNHEY, CDR2 SVGEGT. The CDR3 covers 11 residues. CDR3 coding DNA: TGTGCCAGCAGTCACGGGACGAGGGAGTACGTC. It yields the protein CASSHGTREYV.

The V gene is TRBV7-6, the J gene TRBJ2-3; TRBD2 matches at 9 bases. Germline CDR1 SGHVS, CDR2 FNYEAQ. Trimming removed 5 bases from V and 10 bases from J; junction bases left unmatched: 22. The CDR3 consists of 18 residues. In DNA form, the CDR3 reads TGTGCCAGCAGCCCAGCGGATAGCGGGAGCCAGCAGCCGGTCGCGCAGTATTTT. Translating gives CASSPADSGSQQPVAQYF.

This clonotype has more than one count but fewer than ten. The CDR3 reads CASRGGSTDTQYF. CDR3 coding DNA: TGTGCCAGCAGGGGGGGTAGCACAGATACGCAGTATTTT. The chain carries TRBV27 and TRBJ2-3, with D perhaps TRBD2 (6 bases). Germline V lookup: CDR1 MNHEY, CDR2 SMNVEV (reference sequence). CDR3 length equals 13 residues. Trimming stripped 6 bases from V and 0 bases from J, with 7 bases between.

Only a few counts were recorded for this clonotype. CDR3 DNA: TGTGCCAGCAGCCCCGATCCGGGACTTAGGGAACAGTTCTTC. This translates into CASSPDPGLREQFF. This chain joins TRBV7-3 and TRBJ2-1; weak D call: TRBD2 (6 bases). V was cut by 5 bases and J by 13 bases, with 21 bases left in between. The CDR3 has 14 residues. The germline V gene encodes CDR1 SGHTA and CDR2 FQGTGA.

V gene TRBV6-2 or TRBV6-3 combines with J gene TRBJ2-3; 10 nucleotides agree with TRBD2. The germline CDR1 and CDR2 sequences are MNHEY and SVGEGT. The CDR3 has 17 residues. V gave up 4 bases and J gave up 2 bases; unmatched junction bases: 9. In DNA form, the CDR3 reads TGTGCCAGCAGTTGGTTTCTTAGCGGGAGGACCACAGATACGCAGTATTTT. It is translated as CASSWFLSGRTTDTQYF.

This clonotype was observed a few times. This chain joins TRBV10-3 and TRBJ1-1, with TRBD1 as a possible D gene (5 bases). Trimming shortened V by 10 bases and J by 2 bases, and 14 bases separated the two germline ends. CDR3 length: 13 residues. Germline-derived CDR1 and CDR2 are ENHRY and SYGVKD. The CDR3 loop is CATRDGVNTEAFF. DNA of the CDR3: TGTGCCACTCGGGACGGAGTTAACACTGAAGCTTTCTTT.

The chain combines TRBV29-1 with TRBJ1-2; TRBD1 agrees at 7 bases. The V gene end was trimmed by 1 base and the J gene end by 6 bases; junction bases not matched to a gene: 14. This CDR3 comprises 16 residues. Germline-derived CDR1 and CDR2 are SQVTM and ANQGSEA. The DNA of the CDR3 is TGCAGCGTTGAAGCTGAATTAGGGGGACAGCGAGATGGCTACACCTTC. Amino acids: CSVEAELGGQRDGYTF.

This sequence joins TRBV10-3 and TRBJ2-1; 8 bases map to TRBD2. The CDR3 is 17 residues long. Germline CDR1 ENHRY, CDR2 SYGVKD. V lost 0 bases and J lost 4; bases outside the gene matches: 8. CDR3: CAISESTSGGLYNEQFF. CDR3 nucleotide sequence: TGTGCCATCAGTGAGTCTACTAGCGGAGGTTTATACAATGAGCAGTTCTTC.

The rearrangement links TRBV12-3 or TRBV12-4 to TRBJ2-2; D may be TRBD1 or TRBD2 (5 bases each). The CDR3 runs to 14 residues. The V end lost 10 bases, the J end lost 5 bases, and 17 bases lay between the germline ends. The CDR3 sequence is CATHFGGRTGELFF. Here the CDR3 DNA reads TGTGCCACCCACTTTGGGGGTCGGACCGGGGAGCTGTTTTTT.

This clonotype appeared a single time. The chain couples TRBV20-1 to TRBJ2-4, with a possible D match to TRBD2 (6 bases). Deletions cut 5 bases from V and 3 bases from J, with 11 bases between. Germline values: CDR1 DFQATT, CDR2 SNEGSKA (reference sequence). The CDR3 spans 13 residues. The CDR3 reads CSAFPGGKNIQYF. The CDR3 bases are TGCAGTGCTTTCCCCGGGGGCAAAAACATTCAGTACTTC.

This clonotype was seen repeatedly, ten times or more. The gene calls are TRBV15 and TRBJ2-4, with D unresolved. Germline values: CDR1 LNHNV, CDR2 YYDKDF (reference sequence). There are 14 residues in the CDR3. V was trimmed by 0 bases and J by 0 bases, leaving 3 bases between them. The CDR3 is CATSREVAKNIQYF. As DNA, the CDR3 is TGTGCCACCAGCAGAGAAGTAGCCAAAAACATTCAGTACTTC.

This clonotype was seen a handful of times. The chain carries TRBV20-1 and TRBJ2-7; 7 bases map to TRBD2. Germline V gene data show CDR1 as DFQATT and CDR2 as SNEGSKA (reference sequence). V trimming: 2 bases; J trimming: 1 base; junction bases outside the gene matches: 8. The CDR3 has 15 amino acids. The CDR3, as DNA: TGCAGTGCTAGATGGTTGCCAGCGGGATCCTACGAGCAGTACTTC. It yields the protein CSARWLPAGSYEQYF.

This clonotype was counted ten times or more. The chain recombines TRBV18 with TRBJ2-2, with a tentative D call TRBD2 (6 bases). Trimming pared 1 base from V and 6 bases from J, leaving 18 bases between. The CDR3 totals 17 residues. CDR1 is KGHSH and CDR2 is LQKENI in the germline V gene. DNA of the CDR3: TGTGCCAGCTCACCACTCCCCCCCGCGGGGACCGCCGGGGAGCTGTTTTTT. Translated: CASSPLPPAGTAGELFF.

This clonotype has at least ten counts. This chain uses TRBV21-1 with TRBJ2-1. TRBV21-1 is marked as a pseudogene. The CDR3 runs to 14 residues. In nucleotides, the CDR3 is TGTGCCAGCAGCAATAGTGGCTCCTACAATGAGCAGTTCTTC. Residues: CASSNSGSYNEQFF.

This clonotype was counted only a few times. This chain uses TRBV25-1 with TRBJ2-3; D remains ambiguous. The germline V and J ends were trimmed by 1 base and 2 bases, with 10 bases remaining between them. Germline loops: CDR1 MGHDK, CDR2 SYGVNS. This CDR3 is 15 amino acids long. The CDR3 here is CASSESTEITDTQYF. CDR3 bases: TGTGCCAGCAGTGAATCTACAGAGATCACAGATACGCAGTATTTT.